This TCR beta chain was sequenced during a study of graft-versus-host responses after intestinal transplantation. Study summary: Recipients obtained multivisceral, liver-intestinal, or isolated intestinal transplants. Every recipient had anti-thymocyte globulin induction and about three years of tacrolimus plus steroids. Study-level findings and limits: Individuals carrying graft-donor T cell macrochimerism showed high graft-versus-host to host-versus-graft clonal ratios in allografts.

The study plated some 200,000 CFSE-labeled responders with some 200,000 irradiated, violet-dye-labeled stimulators. At the end of the reaction, proliferating CFSE-low CD3+CD4+ and CD3+CD8+ responders were sorted. The CDR3 has 13 residues. Method: immunoSEQ multiplex PCR; TCRdb's copy keeps in-frame clones and lacks some. The sample shows 20,000 to 25,000 clones, around 47% of them seen only once. The table lists this clone with a few counts. The clonotype was recovered from a human patient who was an organ donor for intestinal transplantation. Source: alloreactive CD8+ T cells from a mixed lymphocyte reaction culture, taken before transplantation. Subset here: CFSE-low proliferating T cells sorted from approximately 6-day pre-transplant mixed lymphocyte reaction (GvH or HvG direction). The chain joins TRBV21-1 to TRBJ1-2. TRBV21-1 is annotated as a pseudogene. The CDR3 loop is CASPKGEAYGYTF. Written as DNA, the CDR3 is TGTGCCAGCCCAAAGGGGGAGGCCTATGGCTACACCTTC.